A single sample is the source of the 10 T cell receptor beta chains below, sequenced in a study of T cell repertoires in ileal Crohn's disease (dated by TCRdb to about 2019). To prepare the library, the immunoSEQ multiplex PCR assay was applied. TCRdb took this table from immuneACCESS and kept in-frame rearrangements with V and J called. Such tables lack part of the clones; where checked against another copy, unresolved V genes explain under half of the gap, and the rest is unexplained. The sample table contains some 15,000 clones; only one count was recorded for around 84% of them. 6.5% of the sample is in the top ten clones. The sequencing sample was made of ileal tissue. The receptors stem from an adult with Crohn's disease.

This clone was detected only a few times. The CDR3 reads CAWSALAFSYNEQFF. The CDR3 bases are TGTGCCTGGAGTGCACTAGCGTTTTCCTACAATGAGCAGTTCTTC. V gene TRBV30 combines with J gene TRBJ2-1; 7 nucleotides agree with TRBD2. The germline V gene has CDR1 GTSNPN and CDR2 SVGIG (reference sequence). The CDR3 loop spans 15 amino acids. Trimming cost V 1 base and J 1 base; bases outside gene matches: 4.

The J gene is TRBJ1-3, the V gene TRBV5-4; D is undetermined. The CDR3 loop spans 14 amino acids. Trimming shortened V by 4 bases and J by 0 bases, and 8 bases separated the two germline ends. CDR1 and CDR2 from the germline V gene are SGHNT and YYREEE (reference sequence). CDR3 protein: CASSLDNSGNTIYF. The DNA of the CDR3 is TGTGCCAGCAGCCTCGACAACTCTGGAAACACCATATATTTT.

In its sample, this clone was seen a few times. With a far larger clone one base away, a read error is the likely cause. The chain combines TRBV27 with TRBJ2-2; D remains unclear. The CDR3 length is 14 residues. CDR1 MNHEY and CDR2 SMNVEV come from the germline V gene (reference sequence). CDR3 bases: TGTGCCAGCAGCGGGTCCTCGAACGCCGGGGAGCTGTTTTTT. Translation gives CASSGSSNAGELFF.

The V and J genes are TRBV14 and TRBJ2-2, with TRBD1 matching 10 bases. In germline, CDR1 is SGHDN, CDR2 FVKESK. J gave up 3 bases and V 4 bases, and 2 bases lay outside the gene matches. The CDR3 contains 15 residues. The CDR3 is CASSPGQGYTGELFF. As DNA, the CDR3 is TGTGCCAGCAGCCCGGGACAGGGGTACACCGGGGAGCTGTTTTTT.

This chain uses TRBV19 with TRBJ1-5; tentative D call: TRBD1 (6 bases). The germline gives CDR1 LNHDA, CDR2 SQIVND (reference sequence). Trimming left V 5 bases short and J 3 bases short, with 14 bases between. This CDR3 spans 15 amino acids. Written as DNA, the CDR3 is TGTGCCAGTAGTCAAGGACAGCGGACCAATCAGCCCCAGCATTTT. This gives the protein CASSQGQRTNQPQHF.

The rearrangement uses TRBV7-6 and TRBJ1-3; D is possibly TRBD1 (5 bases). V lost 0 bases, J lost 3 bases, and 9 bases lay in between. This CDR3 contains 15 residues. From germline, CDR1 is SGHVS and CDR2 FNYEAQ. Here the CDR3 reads CASSLATGFGNTIYF. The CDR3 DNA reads TGTGCCAGCAGCTTAGCAACAGGCTTTGGAAACACCATATATTTT.

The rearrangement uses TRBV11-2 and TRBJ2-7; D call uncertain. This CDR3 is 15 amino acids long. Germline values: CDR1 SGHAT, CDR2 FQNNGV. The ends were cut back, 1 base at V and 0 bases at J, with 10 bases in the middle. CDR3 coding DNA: TGTGCCAGCAGCTTAGCTGACATACTCTCCTACGAGCAGTACTTC. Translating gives CASSLADILSYEQYF.

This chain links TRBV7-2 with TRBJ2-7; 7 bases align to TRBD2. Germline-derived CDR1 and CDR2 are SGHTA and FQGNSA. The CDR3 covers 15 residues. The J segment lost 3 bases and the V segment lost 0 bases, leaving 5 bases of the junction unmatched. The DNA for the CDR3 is TGTGCCAGCAGCTTAGCGGCTAGCGGCAACTACGAGCAGTACTTC. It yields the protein CASSLAASGNYEQYF. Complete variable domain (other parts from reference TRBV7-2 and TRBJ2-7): GAGVSQSPSNKVTEKGKDVELRCDPISGHTALYWYRQSLGQGLEFLIYFQGNSAPDKSGLPSDRFSAERTGGSVSTLTIQRTQQEDSAVYLCASSLAASGNYEQYFGPGTRLTVT.

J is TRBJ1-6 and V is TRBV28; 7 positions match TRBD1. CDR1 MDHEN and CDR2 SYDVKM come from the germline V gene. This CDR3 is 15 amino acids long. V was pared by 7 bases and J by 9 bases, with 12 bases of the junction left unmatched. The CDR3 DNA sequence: TGTGCCAGCACTTTGGTAGGGGGCTCGGGTTCACCCCTCCACTTT. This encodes CASTLVGGSGSPLHF.

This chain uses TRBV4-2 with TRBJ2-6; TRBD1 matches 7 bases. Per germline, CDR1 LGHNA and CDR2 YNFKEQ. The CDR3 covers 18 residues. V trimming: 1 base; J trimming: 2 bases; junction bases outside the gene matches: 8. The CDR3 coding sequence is TGTGCCAGCAGCCAAGCTGAGCAGGGGGTGACTGGGGCCAACGTCCTGACTTTC. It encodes CASSQAEQGVTGANVLTF.